Presented here are 21 T cell receptor beta chains from one specimen sequenced in a study of shared clonotypes between healthy human individuals. Generated by immunoSEQ multiplex PCR, the TCRdb table keeps only in-frame clones and is missing some. The sample records around 2,000,000 clones, 95% being singletons. The sequenced sample was naive CD4+ T cells sorted from blood. Subset denoted: CD45RA+ positively selected. The receptors were sampled from a man younger than 30 in good health.

The chain recombines TRBV19 with TRBJ1-2; TRBD1 matches 7 bases. The V gene end was trimmed by 2 bases and the J gene end by 11 bases; junction bases not matched to a gene: 14. This CDR3 comprises 15 residues. Germline V gene lookup returns CDR1 LNHDA and CDR2 SQIVND (reference sequence). As DNA, the CDR3 is TGTGCCAGTAGTATAAACAGGGGAAGCGGGAGTTTGTACACCTTC. It specifies CASSINRGSGSLYTF.

The gene calls are TRBV5-1 and TRBJ2-5, with D possibly being TRBD1 or TRBD2 (5 bases each). The CDR3 extends over 16 amino acids. CDR1 is SGHRS and CDR2 is YFSETQ in the germline V gene. V lost 4 bases and J 2 bases, leaving 18 bases between the germline ends. CDR3 amino acids: CASSIDPGPGQETQYF. DNA for the CDR3: TGCGCCAGCAGCATCGATCCGGGACCCGGGCAAGAGACCCAGTACTTC.

The V and J genes are TRBV6-4 and TRBJ2-2; D remains ambiguous. The CDR3 is made up of 14 amino acids. The germline V and J ends were trimmed by 7 bases and 0 bases, with 9 bases remaining between them. The germline gives CDR1 MRHNA, CDR2 SNTAGT. The CDR3: CASKATANTGELFF. The CDR3 DNA is TGTGCCAGCAAGGCAACCGCGAACACCGGGGAGCTGTTTTTT.

CDR3 DNA: TGTGCCAGCAGGCTACCACAGGGAGGCCCGGACGAGCAGTACTTC. Its protein is CASRLPQGGPDEQYF. This chain uses TRBV6-6 with TRBJ2-7; D could derive from TRBD1 or TRBD2 (6 bases each). From germline, CDR1 is MNHNY and CDR2 SVGAGI (reference sequence). The CDR3 has 15 amino acids. V was cut by 6 bases and J by 5 bases, with 20 bases left in between.

The rearrangement uses TRBV5-1 and TRBJ1-6, with D perhaps matching TRBD1 (6 bases). The CDR3 consists of 15 residues. Germline CDR1 and CDR2: SGHRS and YFSETQ. V lost 4 bases and J 3 bases, leaving 11 bases between the germline ends. The CDR3 region has the DNA TGCGCCAGCAGCCCCGACAGGTTCTATAATTCACCCCTCCACTTT. It specifies CASSPDRFYNSPLHF.

The chain links TRBV6-1 to TRBJ1-4, with D possibly being TRBD1 (6 bases). The germline V and J ends were trimmed by 7 bases and 8 bases, with 14 bases remaining between them. Germline values: CDR1 MNHNS, CDR2 SASEGT. The CDR3 is 13 amino acids. The CDR3 DNA reads as TGTGCCAGCACCCATGGGGGGCAGGAAAAACTGTTTTTT. Residues: CASTHGGQEKLFF.

This clone was counted a single time. V and J are TRBV7-6 and TRBJ2-2; 7 bases match TRBD1. CDR1 SGHVS and CDR2 FNYEAQ come from the germline V gene. Germline trimming cut 5 bases from V and 8 bases from J; bases unmatched to any gene: 14. This CDR3 spans 16 amino acids. The CDR3 reads CASSPVLDRVGGELFF. For the CDR3, the DNA is TGTGCCAGCAGCCCTGTCTTAGACAGGGTAGGAGGGGAGCTGTTTTTT.

V usage is TRBV28 and J usage is TRBJ2-1; 7 nucleotides agree with TRBD1. Germline CDR1 reads MDHEN; CDR2 reads SYDVKM. The V and J ends lost 5 bases and 2 bases, in that order; junction bases with no gene match: 6. CDR3 length equals 15 residues. DNA of the CDR3: TGTGCCAGCAGTCCAGGGGGAAGCGCCTACAATGAGCAGTTCTTC. This encodes CASSPGGSAYNEQFF.

V and J are TRBV28 and TRBJ2-1, with 10 bases that match TRBD2. This CDR3 is built from 16 residues. After removal of 5 bases from V and 7 bases from J, the junction contained 11 bases not matched to a gene. CDR1 and CDR2 (germline): MDHEN, SYDVKM. The CDR3 region has the DNA TGTGCCAGCAGTCCGTCAGGACTAGCGGTAGGTAATGAGCAGTTCTTC. Protein sequence: CASSPSGLAVGNEQFF.

This clone was seen just once. Other DNA sequences from this sample encode an identical CDR3 as well. The rearrangement joins TRBV29-1 to TRBJ1-2; no definite D call. The germline gives CDR1 SQVTM, CDR2 ANQGSEA. Between the trimmed V and J ends, which lost 3 bases and 1 base, there was a span of 9 bases. The CDR3 length is 13 residues. The CDR3 region is CSVDPTGNYGYTF. The CDR3 DNA reads TGCAGCGTTGATCCGACTGGTAACTATGGCTACACCTTC.

In this sample, this clone turned up once. J is TRBJ1-2 and V is TRBV28; unclear D gene. Germline lookup yields CDR1 MDHEN and CDR2 SYDVKM. V was shortened by 7 bases and J by 1 base, with 16 bases between the two germline ends. CDR3 length equals 15 residues. CDR3 region: CASNSGDTSNYGYTF. The CDR3 DNA is TGTGCCAGCAACTCTGGGGATACTAGTAACTATGGCTACACCTTC.

This chain connects TRBV7-2 to TRBJ2-1; D not resolved. CDR3 length: 12 residues. The germline gives CDR1 SGHTA, CDR2 FQGNSA. V lost 7 bases and J lost 3, with 7 bases in between. CDR3 nucleotide sequence: TGTGCCAGCAATACTATCTACAATGAGCAGTTCTTC. Protein product: CASNTIYNEQFF.

The CDR3 DNA reads TGTGCCAGCAGTGAAGCGCTTCTCAGGAGCCCTAACTATGGCTACACCTTC. Translating gives CASSEALLRSPNYGYTF. The chain is built from TRBV2 and TRBJ1-2, with D uncertain. The CDR3 contains 17 residues. Looked up from germline, CDR1 is SNHLY and CDR2 is FYNNEI. V gave up 0 bases and J gave up 0 bases, with 14 bases separating them.

This chain links TRBV4-1 with TRBJ1-1; TRBD1 aligns across 7 bases. The CDR3 spans 15 residues. V lost 3 bases to trimming and J lost 0 bases; unmatched junction nucleotides: 4. The germline V gene encodes CDR1 MGHRA and CDR2 YSYEKL. This chain's CDR3 is CASSHGQALNTEAFF. The CDR3 region has the DNA TGCGCCAGCAGCCACGGACAGGCTCTGAACACTGAAGCTTTCTTT.

This clone was counted once. This chain connects TRBV30 to TRBJ1-4; 9 bases agree with TRBD1. The CDR3 contains 13 residues. Germline V gives CDR1 GTSNPN, CDR2 SVGIG (reference sequence). Germline trimming cut 8 bases from V and 5 bases from J; bases unmatched to any gene: 6. The CDR3 spells CATPGTGNEKLFF. The CDR3 nucleotides read TGTGCCACCCCCGGGACAGGGAATGAAAAACTGTTTTTT. Full variable domain (remainder filled in from reference TRBV30 and TRBJ1-4): SQTIHQWPATLVQPVGSPLSLECTVEGTSNPNLYWYRQAAGRGLQLLFYSVGIGQISSEVPQNLSASRPQDRQFILSSKKLLLSDSGFYLCATPGTGNEKLFFGSGTQLSVL.

V usage is TRBV30 and J usage is TRBJ1-2; 9 bases are a match to TRBD1. The CDR3 sequence is 14 residues long. The V segment lost 2 bases and the J segment 6 bases; nucleotides outside the gene matches: 7. Per germline, CDR1 GTSNPN and CDR2 SVGIG (reference sequence). The chain's CDR3 is CAWSTGGEPHGYTF. DNA for the CDR3: TGTGCCTGGAGTACAGGGGGCGAACCCCATGGCTACACCTTC.

This clone appeared a single time. Other nucleotide sequences from this sample produce the same CDR3. The J gene is TRBJ1-4, the V gene TRBV28; 8 nucleotides align to TRBD1. Unmatched junction bases numbered 3, after V lost 4 bases and J lost 8 bases. CDR1 and CDR2 from the germline V gene are MDHEN and SYDVKM. This CDR3 has 13 amino acids. The CDR3 sequence is CASSSRGREKLFF. The DNA of the CDR3 is TGTGCCAGCAGTTCCAGGGGGCGGGAAAAACTGTTTTTT.

The chain links TRBV6-5 to TRBJ2-6; D is ambiguous. The V gene's germline CDR1 is MNHEY and CDR2 SVGAGI. The CDR3 loop spans 15 amino acids. V was pared by 4 bases and J by 0 bases, with 7 bases between. The CDR3 DNA follows: TGTGCCAGCAGTTCCCACAGCTCTGGGGCCAACGTCCTGACTTTC. The encoded protein is CASSSHSSGANVLTF.

The rearrangement joins TRBV5-4 to TRBJ2-1; tentative D call: TRBD1 (5 bases). The CDR3 contains 12 residues. CDR1 and CDR2 (germline): SGHNT, YYREEE (reference sequence). V gave up 0 bases and J gave up 10 bases, with 8 bases separating them. Here the CDR3 DNA reads TGTGCCAGCAGCTTGGAGGGGTTAGAGCAGTTCTTC. Translated: CASSLEGLEQFF.

The chain joins TRBV29-1 to TRBJ1-2; TRBD1 agrees at 10 bases. CDR1 SQVTM and CDR2 ANQGSEA come from the germline V gene. The CDR3 length is 12 residues. The V gene end was trimmed by 4 bases and the J gene end by 6 bases; junction bases not matched to a gene: 2. The DNA of the CDR3 is TGCAGCGTTGGTGGACAGGGGGATGGCTACACCTTC. The encoded protein is CSVGGQGDGYTF.

The V and J genes are TRBV12-5 and TRBJ2-3; the D gene is possibly TRBD1 (5 bases). In germline, CDR1 is LGHNT, CDR2 FRNRAP. The length of the CDR3 is 14 residues. Trimming removed 3 bases at V and 5 bases at J, with 12 bases between. CDR3 region: CASGLGQGLDTQYF. CDR3 nucleotide sequence: TGTGCTAGTGGTTTAGGCCAGGGATTAGATACGCAGTATTTT.